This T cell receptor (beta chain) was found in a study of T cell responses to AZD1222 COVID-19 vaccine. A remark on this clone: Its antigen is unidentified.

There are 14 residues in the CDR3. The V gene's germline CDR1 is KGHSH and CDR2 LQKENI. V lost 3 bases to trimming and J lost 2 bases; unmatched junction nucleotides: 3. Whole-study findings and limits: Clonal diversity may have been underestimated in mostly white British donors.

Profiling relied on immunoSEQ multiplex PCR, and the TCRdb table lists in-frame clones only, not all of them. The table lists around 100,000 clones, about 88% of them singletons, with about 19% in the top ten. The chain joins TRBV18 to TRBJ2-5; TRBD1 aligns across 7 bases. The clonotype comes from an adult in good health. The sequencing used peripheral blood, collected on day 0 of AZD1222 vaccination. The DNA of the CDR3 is TGTGCCAGCTCACCGAGGGACAGACAAGAGACCCAGTACTTC. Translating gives CASSPRDRQETQYF.